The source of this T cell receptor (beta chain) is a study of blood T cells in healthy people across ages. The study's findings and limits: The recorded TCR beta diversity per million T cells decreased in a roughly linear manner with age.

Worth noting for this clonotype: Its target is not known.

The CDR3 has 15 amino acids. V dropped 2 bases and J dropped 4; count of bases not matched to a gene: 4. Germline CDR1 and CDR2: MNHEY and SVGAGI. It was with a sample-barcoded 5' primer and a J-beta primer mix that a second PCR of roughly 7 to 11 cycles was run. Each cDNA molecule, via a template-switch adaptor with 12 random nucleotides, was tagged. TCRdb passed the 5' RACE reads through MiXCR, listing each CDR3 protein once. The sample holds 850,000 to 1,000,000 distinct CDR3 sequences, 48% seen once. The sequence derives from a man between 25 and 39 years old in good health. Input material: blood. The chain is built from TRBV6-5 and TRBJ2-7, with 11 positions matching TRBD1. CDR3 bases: TGTGCCAGCAGTTACCGGGACAGGGGGTCGTACGAGCAGTACTTC. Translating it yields CASSYRDRGSYEQYF.